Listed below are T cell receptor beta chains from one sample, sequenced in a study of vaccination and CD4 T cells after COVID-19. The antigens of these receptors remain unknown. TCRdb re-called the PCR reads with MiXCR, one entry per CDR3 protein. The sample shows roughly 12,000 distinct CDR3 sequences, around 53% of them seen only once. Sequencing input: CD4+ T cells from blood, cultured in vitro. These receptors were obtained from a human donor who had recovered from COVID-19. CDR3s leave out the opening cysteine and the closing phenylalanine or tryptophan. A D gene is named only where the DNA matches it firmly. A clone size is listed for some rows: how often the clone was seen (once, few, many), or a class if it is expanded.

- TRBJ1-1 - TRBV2 ASSEAQNTEAF
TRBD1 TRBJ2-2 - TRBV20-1 SARDSGGPGELF
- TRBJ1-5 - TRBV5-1 ASSLSGDNQPQH
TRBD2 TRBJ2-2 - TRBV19 ASRILAGGPTGEPF
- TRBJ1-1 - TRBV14 ASSQGLRGLAAF
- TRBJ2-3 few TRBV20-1 SADVEGRGTDTQY
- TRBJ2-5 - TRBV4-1 ASSQDRVVQETQY
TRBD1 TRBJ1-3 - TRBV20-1 SVSQGGSGNTIY
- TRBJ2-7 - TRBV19 ASSIMWEYSYEQY
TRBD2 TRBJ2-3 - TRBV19 ASPASASGIVTQY
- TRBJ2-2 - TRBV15 ATCNPRTPGGTGELF
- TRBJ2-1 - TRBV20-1 SARDIRGGGGFEQF
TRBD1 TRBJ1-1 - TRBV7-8 ASSLSQGAGDTEAF